Presented here are 30 T cell receptor beta chains from one specimen sequenced in a study of regulatory T cells in long-lasting Graves disease. Sample time point: persistent/refractory GD, antithyroid drugs over 5 years with positive TRAb. Making the TCR library involved RNA that had been extracted from PBMCs. CDR3-region Arm-PCR and iRepertoire HTBI primers produced the TCR beta libraries. TCRdb called the multiplex PCR reads again in MiXCR, with one record for every CDR3 protein. The sample has about 470,000 distinct CDR3 sequences, less than 25% seen once. The source was peripheral blood mononuclear cells (PBMCs), collected when the disease was refractory, from a patient treated with antithyroid drugs. These receptors originate from a female donor with Graves disease.

This clonotype was detected ten times or more. V and J are TRBV28 and TRBJ1-2, with 9 bases identical to TRBD1. The trim removed 7 bases at V and 7 bases at J, leaving 10 bases unmatched. CDR1 is MDHEN and CDR2 is SYDVKM in the germline V gene. The CDR3 sequence is 14 residues long. The CDR3 DNA reads as TGTGCCAGCACCACACTCTACAGGGGGCCTGGCTACACCTTC. Amino acids: CASTTLYRGPGYTF.

This clonotype was counted only a few times. The chain is built from TRBV13 and TRBJ2-7; 10 positions match TRBD2. Germline CDR1 reads PRHDT; CDR2 reads FYEKMQ (reference sequence). V was pared by 5 bases and J by 5 bases, with 9 bases of the junction left unmatched. CDR3 length: 15 residues. The chain's CDR3 is CASSLTGTSEDEQYF. CDR3 bases: TGTGCCAGCAGCCTCACCGGGACTAGCGAAGACGAGCAGTACTTC.

This clonotype has a count of ten or more. The chain links TRBV6-1 to TRBJ2-7, with 10 bases fitting TRBD2. The germline CDR1 and CDR2 sequences are MNHNS and SASEGT. The CDR3 covers 16 residues. The trim removed 1 base at V and 4 bases at J, leaving 7 bases unmatched. CDR3 nucleotide sequence: TGTGCCAGCAGTGAAGGACTATGGACTAGCGGTTACGAGCAGTACTTC. Protein product: CASSEGLWTSGYEQYF.

The sample holds many counts of this clonotype. The chain carries TRBV28 and TRBJ2-7, with D perhaps matching TRBD1 or TRBD2 (5 bases each). Deletions cut 6 bases from V and 5 bases from J, with 17 bases between. This CDR3 is built from 14 residues. Germline-derived CDR1 and CDR2 are MDHEN and SYDVKM. CDR3 loop: CASRTGTIPNEQYF. CDR3 in DNA: TGTGCCAGCAGGACCGGGACCATACCCAACGAGCAGTACTTC.

The sample holds a few counts of this clonotype. This rearrangement joins TRBV29-1 to TRBJ1-2; D uncertain. V lost 5 bases and J 8 bases, leaving 15 bases between the germline ends. CDR3 size: 12 residues. Germline CDR1 and CDR2: SQVTM and ANQGSEA. This CDR3 is CSVHLGGEGYTF. CDR3 DNA sequence: TGCAGCGTTCATTTGGGCGGCGAAGGCTACACCTTC.

Concerning this clonotype itself: Its ends do not fully match the called genes, so a read error is possible. This chain connects TRBV7-2 to TRBJ2-7; D is uncertain. Germline V lookup: CDR1 SGHTA, CDR2 FQGNSA. The CDR3 length is 16 residues. The CDR3: CASSLGKTRFSDERYF. CDR3 bases: TGTGCCAGCAGCTTAGGAAAGACTCGGTTTTCGGACGAGCGGTACTTC.

In DNA form, the CDR3 reads TGTGCCAGTAGTATATCTAGGGGCGGGGAGCTGTTTTTT. This gives the protein CASSISRGGELFF. V usage is TRBV19 and J usage is TRBJ2-2; possibly TRBD1 for D (5 bases). V was cut by 2 bases and J by 7 bases, with 8 bases left in between. This CDR3 has 13 residues. Looked up from germline, CDR1 is LNHDA and CDR2 is SQIVND (reference sequence).

The table lists this clonotype with a few counts. The genes are TRBV7-2 and TRBJ1-2; perhaps TRBD1 as D (6 bases). The ends were cut back, 5 bases at V and 8 bases at J, with 18 bases in the middle. CDR1 and CDR2 (germline): SGHTA, FQGNSA. The CDR3 totals 14 residues. The CDR3, as DNA: TGTGCCAGCAGCCAGGGGTCCCAGGGGCACGGCTACACCTTC. Translated: CASSQGSQGHGYTF. Complete variable domain (other parts from reference TRBV7-2 and TRBJ1-2): GAGVSQSPSNKVTEKGKDVELRCDPISGHTALYWYRQSLGQGLEFLIYFQGNSAPDKSGLPSDRFSAERTGGSVSTLTIQRTQQEDSAVYLCASSQGSQGHGYTFGSGTRLTVV.

This clonotype occurred a few times. The gene calls are TRBV20-1 and TRBJ1-1; D may be TRBD1 (6 bases). The CDR3 is 14 amino acids. Germline CDR1 reads DFQATT; CDR2 reads SNEGSKA (reference sequence). The CDR3 region has the DNA TGCAGAACAAGCTTCGGGGGGGGCATCACTGAAGCTTTCTTT. It specifies CRTSFGGGITEAFF.

In this sample, this clonotype turned up a few times. The chain carries TRBV28 and TRBJ2-1; TRBD2 is a possible D gene (6 bases). Germline loops: CDR1 MDHEN, CDR2 SYDVKM. The ends were cut back, 5 bases at V and 4 bases at J, with 12 bases in the middle. The CDR3 is 14 amino acids. CDR3 DNA: TGTGCCAGCAGTAAGGGACTTCTATACAATGAGCAGTTCTTC. It yields the protein CASSKGLLYNEQFF.

This clonotype was observed a handful of times. One end of the junction does not line up with germline, which may come from a read error. The rearrangement uses TRBV24-1 and TRBJ1-5; 7 nucleotides match TRBD1. This CDR3 has 14 amino acids. CDR1 is KGHDR, CDR2 SFDVKD, per germline. This CDR3 reads CAASDGQANQPQHF. The CDR3 bases are TGTGCCGCCAGTGATGGACAGGCCAATCAGCCCCAGCATTTT.

Many counts were recorded for this clonotype. The rearrangement uses TRBV27 and TRBJ1-5; unclear D gene. This CDR3 comprises 13 residues. The V gene lost 3 bases and the J gene lost 4 bases, with 7 bases spanning the gap. Germline CDR1 MNHEY, CDR2 SMNVEV (reference sequence). CDR3 region: CASSFDLNQPQHF. The DNA of the CDR3 is TGTGCCAGCAGTTTCGATCTGAATCAGCCCCAGCATTTT.

This clonotype has a count of ten or more. The chain couples TRBV12-5 to TRBJ1-1; maybe TRBD1 (6 bases). Trimming removed 2 bases from V and 11 bases from J, with 12 bases in between. The germline gives CDR1 LGHNT, CDR2 FRNRAP. The CDR3 totals 12 residues. In DNA, the CDR3 is TGTGCTAGTGGTTTGCCGGGGGGGGGCGCTTTCTTT. The encoded protein is CASGLPGGGAFF.

This clonotype was picked up many times. This chain joins TRBV3-1 and TRBJ2-5; D remains ambiguous. Germline CDR1 and CDR2: LGHDT and YNNKEL (reference sequence). The CDR3 loop spans 13 amino acids. Trimming took 0 bases from V and 11 from J, leaving 13 bases between them. CDR3 nucleotide sequence: TGTGCCAGCAGCCAAGACCTCAAGGGCAGTCAGTACTTC. Protein: CASSQDLKGSQYF.

Concerning this clonotype: A much larger clone differs by one base, so this may be a read error. This chain uses TRBV27 with TRBJ2-7; D is possibly TRBD1 (5 bases). The CDR3 totals 15 residues. Germline CDR1 MNHEY, CDR2 SMNVEV (reference sequence). This CDR3 reads CPSSLSGQRSYEQYF. The CDR3 DNA follows: TGTCCCAGCAGTTTATCAGGGCAGAGATCCTACGAGCAGTACTTC.

The chain carries TRBV5-1 and TRBJ2-2; 7 bases line up with TRBD2. This CDR3 region has 15 residues. Unmatched junction bases numbered 6, after V lost 7 bases and J lost 0 bases. Germline CDR1 is SGHRS and CDR2 is YFSETQ. The CDR3 region has the DNA TGCGCCAGCGGAAGAGCGGGGTCGAACACCGGGGAGCTGTTTTTT. Amino acids: CASGRAGSNTGELFF.

This rearrangement joins TRBV15 to TRBJ1-2, with D maybe TRBD1 (5 bases). This CDR3 region has 15 residues. From germline, CDR1 is LNHNV and CDR2 YYDKDF (reference sequence). With 1 base removed from V and 5 bases from J, the gap between germline ends came to 14 bases. The CDR3 DNA is TGTGCCACCAGCAGAGCAGGGACCGAGATTTATGGCTACACCTTC. Protein sequence: CATSRAGTEIYGYTF.

This clonotype was observed at least ten times. This chain uses TRBV20-1 with TRBJ2-7; TRBD1 aligns across 7 bases. CDR1 and CDR2 (germline): DFQATT, SNEGSKA (reference sequence). The CDR3 is 13 amino acids. V was clipped by 8 bases and J by 7 bases; unmatched bases: 14. The CDR3 sequence is CSLVQGPLVEQYF. In DNA form, the CDR3 reads TGCAGTCTCGTACAGGGGCCCCTAGTGGAGCAGTACTTC.

The V gene is TRBV30, the J gene TRBJ1-1; possibly TRBD1 for D (5 bases). Germline CDR1 GTSNPN, CDR2 SVGIG (reference sequence). Trimming pared 8 bases from V and 4 bases from J, leaving 23 bases between. This CDR3 is built from 15 residues. CDR3 bases: TGTGCCGGGATTTTACCGGGACGGACGATCACTGAAGCTTTCTTT. It yields the protein CAGILPGRTITEAFF.

The J gene is TRBJ2-1, the V gene TRBV28; possible D gene TRBD2, 6 bases. Trimming cost V 10 bases and J 5 bases, with 12 bases left between them. Germline V gene lookup returns CDR1 MDHEN and CDR2 SYDVKM. The CDR3 loop spans 12 amino acids. The CDR3 reads CATTPGDNEQFF. In DNA form, the CDR3 reads TGTGCCACCACCCCGGGGGACAATGAGCAGTTCTTC.

This clonotype occurred a few times. J is TRBJ2-7 and V is TRBV4-2, with TRBD2 matching over 7 bases. The V gene end was trimmed by 4 bases and the J gene end by 6 bases; junction bases not matched to a gene: 12. The germline gives CDR1 LGHNA, CDR2 YNFKEQ. CDR3 length: 15 residues. The CDR3: CASSLGGEGFGEQYF. In nucleotides, the CDR3 is TGTGCCAGCAGCCTGGGGGGGGAGGGATTCGGCGAGCAGTACTTC.

The chain recombines TRBV9 with TRBJ1-6; 11 bases map to TRBD1. The V gene end was trimmed by 0 bases and the J gene end by 9 bases; junction bases not matched to a gene: 2. Germline loops: CDR1 SGDLS, CDR2 YYNGEE. CDR3 size: 15 residues. This CDR3 is CASSVAGTGGSPLHF. The CDR3 DNA reads as TGTGCCAGCAGCGTAGCCGGGACAGGGGGTTCACCCCTCCACTTT.

This clonotype occurred a few times. V gene TRBV7-2 combines with J gene TRBJ1-1; 8 nucleotides agree with TRBD1. This CDR3 is built from 14 residues. Germline CDR1 SGHTA, CDR2 FQGNSA. V gave up 5 bases and J gave up 5 bases; unmatched junction bases: 7. The CDR3: CASSPSRGPTEAFF. CDR3 nucleotide sequence: TGTGCCAGCAGCCCCTCCAGGGGGCCAACTGAAGCTTTCTTT. Full variable domain (remainder filled in from reference TRBV7-2 and TRBJ1-1): GAGVSQSPSNKVTEKGKDVELRCDPISGHTALYWYRQSLGQGLEFLIYFQGNSAPDKSGLPSDRFSAERTGGSVSTLTIQRTQQEDSAVYLCASSPSRGPTEAFFGQGTRLTVV.

The J gene is TRBJ2-2, the V gene TRBV6-2 or TRBV6-3; a possible D gene is TRBD2 (5 bases). Between the trimmed V and J ends, which lost 8 bases and 7 bases, there was a span of 20 bases. The CDR3 totals 15 residues. Germline assignment: CDR1 MNHEY and CDR2 SVGEGT. The CDR3 sequence: CASHSSGIGFGELFF. CDR3 bases: TGTGCCAGCCATTCCTCCGGGATAGGCTTCGGGGAGCTGTTTTTT.

This clonotype was found a few times. The CDR3 DNA sequence: TGTGCCTGGAGTGTAAGTGGTGCGCATTTCGCGGGAGCCACCTACGAGCAGTACTTC. As protein: CAWSVSGAHFAGATYEQYF. The chain joins TRBV30 to TRBJ2-7; 7 bases are a match to TRBD2. V lost 0 bases, J lost 2 bases, and 19 bases stayed unmatched. The CDR3 runs 19 residues. Germline V CDR1 and CDR2: GTSNPN, SVGIG (reference sequence). Complete variable domain (other parts from reference TRBV30 and TRBJ2-7): SQTIHQWPATLVQPVGSPLSLECTVEGTSNPNLYWYRQAAGRGLQLLFYSVGIGQISSEVPQNLSASRPQDRQFILSSKKLLLSDSGFYLCAWSVSGAHFAGATYEQYFGPGTRLTVT.

The chain employs TRBV3-1 and TRBJ2-2; 12 nucleotides line up with TRBD2. CDR1 and CDR2 (germline): LGHDT, YNNKEL (reference sequence). The J segment lost 3 bases and the V segment lost 4 bases, leaving 12 bases of the junction unmatched. The CDR3 is 19 residues long. CDR3 bases: TGTGCCAGCAGCCGTAGACTAGCGGGAGAAATTCGGGACACCGGGGAGCTGTTTTTT. It is translated as CASSRRLAGEIRDTGELFF.

The chain links TRBV29-1 to TRBJ1-2; no clear D gene. This CDR3 spans 14 amino acids. In germline, CDR1 is SQVTM, CDR2 ANQGSEA. Trimming removed 5 bases at V and 8 bases at J, with 21 bases between. The CDR3 DNA sequence: TGCAGCGTTCACGACGAACAGCGTTTCGGGGGCTACACCTTC. This encodes CSVHDEQRFGGYTF.

This clonotype turned up a few times. The V call is TRBV9, the J call TRBJ1-2; 8 nucleotides line up with TRBD1. CDR3 length: 16 amino acids. With V trimmed by 0 bases and J by 7 bases, 11 bases remained unmatched. Germline V CDR1 and CDR2: SGDLS, YYNGEE. The CDR3 region is CASSVEPGQGAFGYTF. The DNA for the CDR3 is TGTGCCAGCAGCGTAGAGCCCGGCCAGGGGGCTTTTGGCTACACCTTC.

The table lists this clonotype with many counts. V usage is TRBV20-1 and J usage is TRBJ2-4, with D hard to call. In germline, CDR1 is DFQATT, CDR2 SNEGSKA (reference sequence). Trimming removed 6 bases from V and 2 bases from J, with 17 bases in between. There are 15 residues in the CDR3. CDR3 sequence reads: CSAVSRVTPKNIQYF. The CDR3 bases are TGCAGTGCCGTAAGCAGAGTGACGCCCAAAAACATTCAGTACTTC.

This clonotype was seen a few times. The chain employs TRBV7-3 and TRBJ1-1, with a weak D call TRBD1 (5 bases). Deletions cut 6 bases from V and 11 bases from J, with 25 bases between. CDR3 length: 15 residues. CDR1 is SGHTA, CDR2 FQGTGA, per germline. The CDR3 protein is CASREGKWAPRRAFF. CDR3 in DNA: TGTGCCAGCAGAGAGGGGAAATGGGCACCCCGAAGGGCTTTCTTT.